A single sample is the source of the 27 T cell receptor beta chains below, sequenced in a study of blood T cell repertoires in COVID-19. Data came from immunoSEQ multiplex PCR; TCRdb stores just in-frame clones and leaves some out. The repertoire has 300,000 to 350,000 clones, 75% to 95% of them found once; the top ten carry 6.5% to 8%. The sequenced sample consisted of peripheral blood. Receptors were obtained from a woman in her 30s with COVID-19, enrolled during active disease.

V gene TRBV4-1 combines with J gene TRBJ2-5, with D possibly matching TRBD2 (6 bases). Germline assignment: CDR1 MGHRA and CDR2 YSYEKL. V lost 5 bases to trimming and J lost 3 bases, with 16 bases between them. This CDR3 has 15 residues. The CDR3 here is CASSSHGTYEETQYF. The CDR3 nucleotides are TGCGCCAGCAGCTCACACGGGACTTATGAAGAGACCCAGTACTTC.

This clone was observed a handful of times. The genes are TRBV3-1 (or the pseudogene TRBV3-2) and TRBJ2-2, with TRBD2 matching over 8 bases. This CDR3 is 17 amino acids long. J gave up 0 bases and V 1 base, and 4 bases lay outside the gene matches. Per germline, CDR1 LGHDT and CDR2 YNNKEL (reference sequence). The CDR3 DNA sequence: TGTGCCAGCAGCCAAGTCGCGGGAGGCGCGAACACCGGGGAGCTGTTTTTT. Encoded protein: CASSQVAGGANTGELFF.

This clone occurred once. V gene TRBV19 combines with J gene TRBJ2-5; 7 bases line up with TRBD2. The CDR3 covers 15 residues. V lost 3 bases and J lost 5; bases outside the gene matches: 9. Germline lookup yields CDR1 LNHDA and CDR2 SQIVND (reference sequence). CDR3 sequence reads: CASSMLGTKGETQYF. The CDR3, as DNA: TGTGCCAGTAGTATGTTGGGGACTAAAGGCGAGACCCAGTACTTC. Variable domain in full (rest from reference TRBV19 and TRBJ2-5): DGGITQSPKYLFRKEGQNVTLSCEQNLNHDAMYWYRQDPGQGLRLIYYSQIVNDFQKGDIAEGYSVSREKKESFPLTVTSAQKNPTAFYLCASSMLGTKGETQYFGPGTRLLVL.

This chain links TRBV30 with TRBJ1-1; 7 positions match TRBD1. Unmatched junction bases numbered 10, after V lost 4 bases and J lost 2 bases. The CDR3 length is 15 residues. Germline V gene lookup returns CDR1 GTSNPN and CDR2 SVGIG (reference sequence). DNA of the CDR3: TGTGCCTGGACTCCACGGGAAGGGGGCAACACTGAAGCTTTCTTT. Residues: CAWTPREGGNTEAFF. The whole variable domain, filled in from reference TRBV30 and TRBJ1-1, reads SQTIHQWPATLVQPVGSPLSLECTVEGTSNPNLYWYRQAAGRGLQLLFYSVGIGQISSEVPQNLSASRPQDRQFILSSKKLLLSDSGFYLCAWTPREGGNTEAFFGQGTRLTVV.

The chain is built from TRBV10-3 and TRBJ2-3, with 11 positions matching TRBD1. V was clipped by 6 bases and J by 8 bases; unmatched bases: 4. This CDR3 is built from 13 residues. CDR1 and CDR2 from the germline V gene are ENHRY and SYGVKD. This CDR3 is CAISPGQGATQYF. The CDR3 nucleotides are TGTGCCATCAGCCCCGGACAGGGGGCTACGCAGTATTTT.

CDR3 in amino acids: CASSLRGTGGYYTGELFF. In nucleotides, the CDR3 is TGTGCCAGCAGCTTACGCGGGACAGGGGGCTACTACACCGGGGAGCTGTTTTTT. The chain uses TRBV11-2 and TRBJ2-2; 12 bases align to TRBD1. V lost 2 bases, J lost 3 bases, and 7 bases stayed unmatched. This CDR3 is built from 18 residues. The germline V gene has CDR1 SGHAT and CDR2 FQNNGV.

The chain joins TRBV5-4 to TRBJ2-5, with 8 bases that match TRBD1. This CDR3 has 14 residues. V shed 2 bases and J 5 bases; nucleotides not matched to a gene: 5. Germline V lookup: CDR1 SGHNT, CDR2 YYREEE (reference sequence). The CDR3 loop reads CASSLRTGSETQYF. The CDR3 region has the DNA TGTGCCAGCAGCTTACGGACAGGGAGCGAGACCCAGTACTTC.

This chain uses TRBV7-2 with TRBJ2-1; 12 bases align to TRBD2. From germline, CDR1 is SGHTA and CDR2 FQGNSA. Trimming removed 4 bases from V and 9 bases from J; junction bases left unmatched: 13. The CDR3 covers 17 residues. CDR3 nucleotide sequence: TGTGCCAGCAGCTCGCGACTAGCGGGAGTGGGGGTCGGTGAGCAGTTCTTC. Residues: CASSSRLAGVGVGEQFF.

The chain combines TRBV6-6 with TRBJ2-3; 7 bases are shared with TRBD1. The CDR3 covers 15 residues. Germline CDR1 MNHNY, CDR2 SVGAGI (reference sequence). The V gene end was trimmed by 2 bases and the J gene end by 5 bases; junction bases not matched to a gene: 7. The CDR3 DNA reads as TGTGCCAGCAGTTACGCGACAGGGAAGTTAGATACGCAGTATTTT. It specifies CASSYATGKLDTQYF.

The chain employs TRBV19 and TRBJ2-1; 8 positions agree with TRBD2. Unmatched junction bases numbered 14, after V lost 7 bases and J lost 9 bases. CDR1 is LNHDA and CDR2 is SQIVND in the germline V gene (reference sequence). CDR3 length: 15 residues. The CDR3 DNA reads as TGTGCCAGTACGGTCCCGGGGACTAGGATTTTTGAGCAGTTCTTC. The encoded protein is CASTVPGTRIFEQFF.

Only one count was recorded for this clone. The chain employs TRBV19 and TRBJ1-4, with a weak D call TRBD1 (5 bases). Deletions cut 3 bases from V and 6 bases from J, with 11 bases between. The germline CDR1 and CDR2 sequences are LNHDA and SQIVND (reference sequence). This CDR3 is built from 14 residues. The CDR3: CASSIGGDHEKLFF. The CDR3 nucleotides read TGTGCCAGTAGTATCGGGGGGGACCATGAAAAACTGTTTTTT.

This sequence joins TRBV5-1 and TRBJ2-5; D is possibly TRBD2 (5 bases). This CDR3 is built from 15 residues. Looked up from germline, CDR1 is SGHRS and CDR2 is YFSETQ. V gave up 0 bases and J gave up 1 base, with 10 bases separating them. CDR3 sequence (DNA): TGCGCCAGCAGCTTGGCCGGACTTATCCAAGAGACCCAGTACTTC. Residues: CASSLAGLIQETQYF.

This clone was detected once. This sequence joins TRBV9 and TRBJ1-5; TRBD1 matches at 7 bases. This CDR3 is built from 13 residues. Germline V gives CDR1 SGDLS, CDR2 YYNGEE. V shed 3 bases, J shed 5 bases, and the junction held 2 bases outside the gene matches. The CDR3 nucleotides read TGTGCCAGCAGCGCCGGGACAGATCAGCCCCAGCATTTT. This translates into CASSAGTDQPQHF.

The chain combines TRBV19 with TRBJ1-2; no firm D call. The CDR3 has 14 residues. Trimming took 5 bases from V and 4 from J, leaving 14 bases between them. Germline loops: CDR1 LNHDA, CDR2 SQIVND (reference sequence). The CDR3 DNA reads TGTGCCAGTAGTGCGGCCTCGACCGGCTATGGCTACACCTTC. This encodes CASSAASTGYGYTF.

V and J are TRBV5-6 and TRBJ1-3; D is unresolved. Trimming stripped 0 bases from V and 3 bases from J, with 7 bases between. Looked up from germline, CDR1 is SGHDT and CDR2 is YYEEEE. The CDR3 runs to 14 residues. The CDR3 nucleotides read TGTGCCAGCAGCTTGGGGGGAGATGGAAACACCATATATTTT. Translation: CASSLGGDGNTIYF. Supplemented by reference TRBV5-6 and TRBJ1-3, the full variable domain reads DAGVTQSPTHLIKTRGQQVTLRCSPKSGHDTVSWYQQALGQGPQFIFQYYEEEERQRGNFPDRFSGHQFPNYSSELNVNALLLGDSALYLCASSLGGDGNTIYFGEGSWLTVV.

The rearrangement uses TRBV5-1 and TRBJ2-1; TRBD2 agrees at 9 bases. CDR1 is SGHRS and CDR2 is YFSETQ in the germline V gene. The CDR3 spans 13 residues. Unmatched junction bases numbered 10, after V lost 3 bases and J lost 15 bases. CDR3 in DNA: TGCGCCAGCAGCTCAGACACCGGGACTAGCAGGTTCTTC. This translates into CASSSDTGTSRFF.

The rearrangement links TRBV28 to TRBJ2-5; D might be TRBD1 (6 bases). The V end lost 5 bases, the J end lost 5 bases, and 6 bases lay between the germline ends. CDR1 and CDR2 (germline): MDHEN, SYDVKM. The CDR3 runs to 11 residues. As DNA, the CDR3 is TGTGCCAGCAGTAGGGGGGAGACCCAGTACTTC. Amino acids: CASSRGETQYF.

This clone has just one count. The chain carries TRBV6-2 or TRBV6-3 and TRBJ2-7; D is unclear. With 6 bases removed from V and 3 bases from J, the gap between germline ends came to 9 bases. The V gene's germline CDR1 is MNHEY and CDR2 SVGEGT. This CDR3 has 12 residues. The CDR3 protein is CASSLTGYEQYF. Written as DNA, the CDR3 is TGTGCCAGCAGCCTTACGGGCTACGAGCAGTACTTC.

The chain uses TRBV24-1 and TRBJ1-2; the D gene is possibly TRBD1 (5 bases). In germline, CDR1 is KGHDR, CDR2 SFDVKD. This CDR3 comprises 13 residues. The V gene lost 8 bases and the J gene lost 2 bases, with 11 bases spanning the gap. The DNA for the CDR3 is TGTGCCACCACTTTCTCAGGGAACTATGGCTACACCTTC. Protein: CATTFSGNYGYTF.

The chain uses TRBV10-1 and TRBJ2-1, with a tentative D call TRBD2 (7 bases). Germline lookup yields CDR1 WNHNN and CDR2 SYGVQD (reference sequence). The CDR3 is 14 amino acids. Trimming cost V 6 bases and J 9 bases, with 18 bases left between them. CDR3 sequence (DNA): TGCGCCAGCAGCGCCGGGACACCGGGGGGTGAGCAGTTCTTC. Its protein product is CASSAGTPGGEQFF.

V is TRBV25-1 and J is TRBJ1-2; D call uncertain. The V and J ends lost 4 bases and 1 base respectively, with 10 bases between them. The CDR3 runs to 14 residues. Germline V CDR1 and CDR2: MGHDK, SYGVNS. CDR3 region: CASSGLVLNYGYTF. The CDR3 coding sequence is TGTGCCAGCAGTGGTTTAGTACTTAACTATGGCTACACCTTC.

The chain carries TRBV12-3 or TRBV12-4 and TRBJ1-3, with 7 positions matching TRBD1. V was clipped by 5 bases and J by 2 bases; unmatched bases: 0. The CDR3 sequence is 13 residues long. The CDR3 loop is CASSGTAGNTIYF. The CDR3, as DNA: TGTGCCAGCAGTGGGACAGCTGGAAACACCATATATTTT.

The sample holds a few counts of this clone. The V gene is TRBV30, the J gene TRBJ1-3; 7 bases are shared with TRBD1. CDR1 and CDR2 from the germline V gene are GTSNPN and SVGIG (reference sequence). V was pared by 3 bases and J by 2 bases, with 4 bases of the junction left unmatched. CDR3 length equals 14 residues. The CDR3 DNA is TGTGCCTGGAGCCCAGGGACAGCTGGAAACACCATATATTTT. This gives the protein CAWSPGTAGNTIYF.

The rearrangement uses TRBV2 and TRBJ2-5; D is undetermined. Germline V gene sequence: CDR1 SNHLY, CDR2 FYNNEI. The CDR3 sequence is 15 residues long. Trimming cost V 7 bases and J 1 base, with 16 bases left between them. The CDR3 DNA sequence: TGTGCCAGCAATGTGTCCCCCTTTCCCCAAGAGACCCAGTACTTC. Protein: CASNVSPFPQETQYF.

The V gene is TRBV28, the J gene TRBJ2-5; 11 bases align to TRBD2. Germline trimming cut 4 bases from V and 5 bases from J; bases unmatched to any gene: 12. Germline V gene sequence: CDR1 MDHEN, CDR2 SYDVKM. The CDR3 length is 17 residues. CDR3 DNA sequence: TGTGCCAGCAGTTCCTTCTTGGGGACTAGCGGAACGGAGACCCAGTACTTC. Protein sequence: CASSSFLGTSGTETQYF.

The chain is built from TRBV4-2 and TRBJ2-5; possible D gene TRBD2, 5 bases. The length of the CDR3 is 13 residues. Per the germline V gene, CDR1 is LGHNA and CDR2 is YNFKEQ. The V end was cut by 2 bases, the J end by 4 bases, with 8 bases between. CDR3 amino acids: CASSQLAGETQYF. The CDR3 DNA reads TGTGCCAGCAGCCAACTAGCTGGAGAGACCCAGTACTTC.

This rearrangement joins TRBV19 to TRBJ2-3, with TRBD2 matching over 11 bases. Unmatched junction bases numbered 6, after V lost 5 bases and J lost 5 bases. The CDR3 spans 15 residues. CDR1 and CDR2 from the germline V gene are LNHDA and SQIVND (reference sequence). Here the CDR3 reads CASSDLAGGVDTQYF. In nucleotides, the CDR3 is TGTGCCAGTAGTGACCTAGCGGGAGGAGTAGATACGCAGTATTTT.